The sample holds many counts of the clone carrying this TCR beta chain. Its target is unknown. The CDR3 sequence is 15 residues long. CDR1 is SGHVS and CDR2 is FQNEAQ in the germline V gene. V trimming: 5 bases; J trimming: 6 bases; junction bases outside the gene matches: 9. These data are taken from a study of T cell repertoires in cytomegalovirus infection. MiXCR was run by TCRdb on the reads, yielding one entry per CDR3 protein. The data contain some 600,000 distinct CDR3 sequences, approximately 25% of them singletons. Study-level points and caveats: Cumulative frequency (of public TCR beta family members) identified carriers of CMV plus the relevant HLA.

V usage is TRBV7-8 and J usage is TRBJ2-7, with 11 bases lining up with TRBD1. The sequencing sample was made of CD8+ T cells from PBMCs. This TCR was sampled from a human donor in good health (CMV status not recorded). Some clones in this sample may be carry-over from other donors' samples. The CDR3 loop is CASSLTGTGGPEQYF. CDR3 coding DNA: TGTGCCAGCAGCCTGACCGGGACAGGGGGTCCCGAGCAGTACTTC.